This T cell receptor (beta chain) emerged from a study of blood T cell repertoires in COVID-19. Across the whole study: Acute and convalescent COVID-19 samples came from the United States, Italy and Spain.

Only in-frame clones appear in the TCRdb table, and some are missing; sequencing was by immunoSEQ multiplex PCR. The sample consists of fewer than 650,000 clones, 85% to 90% of them appearing once. Sample: peripheral blood. This TCR was sampled from a woman aged 50 to 60 with COVID-19, enrolled during active disease.

CDR3 coding DNA: TGCGCCACCTCACCGCAGGGAGGCACCGGGGAGCTGTTTTTT. Its protein product is CATSPQGGTGELFF. The gene calls are TRBV5-1 and TRBJ2-2, with D maybe TRBD2 (6 bases). The V end lost 9 bases, the J end lost 4 bases, and 16 bases lay between the germline ends. CDR3 length: 14 residues. Germline CDR1 reads SGHRS; CDR2 reads YFSETQ.